This TCR beta chain was identified during a study of blood T cell repertoires in COVID-19. Study-level information: Some COVID-19 samples were acute and others convalescent; all came from the United States, Italy and Spain. The analysed material was cDNA or gDNA that came from T cells, B-cell-depleted T cells, or PBMCs.

The authors' processing: Amplification with reference gene primers provided the estimates of nucleated cell counts. TCRdb keeps only in-frame clones here, not all; method: immunoSEQ multiplex PCR. V and J calls and clone size are copied from that table; D and trimming were computed from the DNA. The sample consists of roughly 200,000 clones, 65% to 85% of them appearing once. Unmatched junction bases numbered 6, after V lost 5 bases and J lost 3 bases. CDR1 LGHNT and CDR2 FRNRAP come from the germline V gene. The CDR3 is made up of 17 amino acids. This clone was detected once. What was sequenced was peripheral blood. The source is a man between 35 and 55 years old with acute or convalescent COVID-19. The gene calls are TRBV12-5 and TRBJ2-2, with 13 bases lining up with TRBD2. DNA of the CDR3: TGTGCTAGTGGTACCGGACTAGCGGGAGTATACACCGGGGAGCTGTTTTTT. This gives the protein CASGTGLAGVYTGELFF.